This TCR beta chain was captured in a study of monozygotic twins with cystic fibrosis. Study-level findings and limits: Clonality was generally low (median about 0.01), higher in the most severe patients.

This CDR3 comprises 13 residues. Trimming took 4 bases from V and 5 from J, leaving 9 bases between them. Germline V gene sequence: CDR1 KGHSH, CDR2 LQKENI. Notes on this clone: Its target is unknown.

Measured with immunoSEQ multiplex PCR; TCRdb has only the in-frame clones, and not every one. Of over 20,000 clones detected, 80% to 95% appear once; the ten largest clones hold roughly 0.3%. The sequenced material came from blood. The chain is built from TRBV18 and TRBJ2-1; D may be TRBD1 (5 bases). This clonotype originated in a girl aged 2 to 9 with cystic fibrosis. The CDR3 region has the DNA TGTGCCAGCTCACTTACCAGGGACAATGAGCAGTTCTTC. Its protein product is CASSLTRDNEQFF.